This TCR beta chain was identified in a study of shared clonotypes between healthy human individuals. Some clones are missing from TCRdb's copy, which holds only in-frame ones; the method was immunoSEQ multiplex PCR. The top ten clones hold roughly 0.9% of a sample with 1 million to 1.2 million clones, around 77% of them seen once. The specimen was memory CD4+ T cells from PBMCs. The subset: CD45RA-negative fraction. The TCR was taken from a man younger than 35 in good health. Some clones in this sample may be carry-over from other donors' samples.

The CDR3 coding sequence is TGCGCCAGCAGCATCAGGGGACAGGGATCCGAGCAGTACTTC. Translation gives CASSIRGQGSEQYF. This chain links TRBV5-1 with TRBJ2-7, with TRBD1 identical over 9 bases. The CDR3 runs to 14 residues. Per germline, CDR1 SGHRS and CDR2 YFSETQ. J lost 6 bases, V lost 4 bases, and 8 bases had no gene match.